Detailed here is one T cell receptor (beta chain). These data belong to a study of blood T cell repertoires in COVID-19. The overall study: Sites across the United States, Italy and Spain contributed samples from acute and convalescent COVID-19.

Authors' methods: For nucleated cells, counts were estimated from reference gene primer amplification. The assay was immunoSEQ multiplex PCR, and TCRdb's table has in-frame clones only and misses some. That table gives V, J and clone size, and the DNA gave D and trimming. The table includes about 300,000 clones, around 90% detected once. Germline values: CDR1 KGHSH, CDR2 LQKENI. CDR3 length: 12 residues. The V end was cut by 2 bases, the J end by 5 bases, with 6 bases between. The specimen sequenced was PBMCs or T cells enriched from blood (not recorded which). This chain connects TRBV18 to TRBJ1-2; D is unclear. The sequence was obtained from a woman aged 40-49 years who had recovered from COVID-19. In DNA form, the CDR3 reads TGTGCCAGCTCACCAGGCCAGTATGGCTACACCTTC. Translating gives CASSPGQYGYTF.